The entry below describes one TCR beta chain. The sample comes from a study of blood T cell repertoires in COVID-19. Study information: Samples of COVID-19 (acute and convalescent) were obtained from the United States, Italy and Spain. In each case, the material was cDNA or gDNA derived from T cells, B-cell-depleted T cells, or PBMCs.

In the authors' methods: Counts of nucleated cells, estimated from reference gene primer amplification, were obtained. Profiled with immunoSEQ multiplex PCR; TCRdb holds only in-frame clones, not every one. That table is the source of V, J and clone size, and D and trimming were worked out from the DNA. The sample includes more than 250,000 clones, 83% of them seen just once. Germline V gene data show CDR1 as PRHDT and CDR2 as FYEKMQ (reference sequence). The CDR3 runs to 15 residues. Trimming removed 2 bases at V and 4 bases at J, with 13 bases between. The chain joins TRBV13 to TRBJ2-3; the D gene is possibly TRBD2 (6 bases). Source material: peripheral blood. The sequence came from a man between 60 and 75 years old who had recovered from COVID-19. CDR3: CASSLRTGVSDTQYF. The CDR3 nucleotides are TGTGCCAGCAGCTTACGCACGGGAGTCTCAGATACGCAGTATTTT. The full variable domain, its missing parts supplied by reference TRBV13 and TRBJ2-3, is AAGVIQSPRHLIKEKRETATLKCYPIPRHDTVYWYQQGPGQDPQFLISFYEKMQSDKGSIPDRFSAQQFSDYHSELNMSSLELGDSALYFCASSLRTGVSDTQYFGPGTRLTVL.